The clone carrying this T cell receptor beta chain was recorded once. Its specificity is not known. The method was immunoSEQ multiplex PCR; TCRdb's version includes in-frame clones alone and lacks a portion of them. The sample shows around 1.1 million clones, 75% to 80% of them seen only once. This CDR3 region has 15 residues. CDR1 is SGHAT and CDR2 is FQNNGV in the germline V gene. V lost 6 bases, J lost 6 bases, and 7 bases stayed unmatched. This sample is drawn from a study of shared clonotypes between healthy human individuals. Study at large: Sampling drew on donors who were a couple of women and three men aged 18 to 49.

Whole-study results and caveats: Richness estimates generally favored naive over memory subsets.

The clonotype originates from a man in his late teens or twenties in good health. Some clones in this sample may be carry-over from other donors' samples. Sequenced: memory CD4+ T cells from PBMCs. Subset denoted: CD45RA-negative fraction. The chain couples TRBV11-2 to TRBJ2-2; 10 bases align to TRBD1. CDR3 coding DNA: TGTGCCAGCAGAACCGGGACAGGGGCTGCCGGGGAGCTGTTTTTT. Protein product: CASRTGTGAAGELFF.